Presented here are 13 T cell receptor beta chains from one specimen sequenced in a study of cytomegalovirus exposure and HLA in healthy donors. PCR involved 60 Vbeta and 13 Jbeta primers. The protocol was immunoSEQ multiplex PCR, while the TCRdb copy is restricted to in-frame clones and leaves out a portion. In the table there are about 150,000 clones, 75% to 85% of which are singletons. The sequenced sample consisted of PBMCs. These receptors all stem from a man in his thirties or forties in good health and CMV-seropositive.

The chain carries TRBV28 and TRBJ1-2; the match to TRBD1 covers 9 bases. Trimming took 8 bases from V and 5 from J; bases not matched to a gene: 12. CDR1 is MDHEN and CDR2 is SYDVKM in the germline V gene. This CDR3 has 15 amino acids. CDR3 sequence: CASGSERGQGYGYTF. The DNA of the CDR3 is TGTGCCAGCGGTTCCGAACGGGGACAGGGTTATGGCTACACCTTC.

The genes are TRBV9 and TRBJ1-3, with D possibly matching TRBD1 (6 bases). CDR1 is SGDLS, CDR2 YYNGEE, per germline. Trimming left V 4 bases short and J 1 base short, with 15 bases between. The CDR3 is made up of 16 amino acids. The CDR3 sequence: CASSWGQGLSGNTIYF. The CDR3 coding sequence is TGTGCCAGCAGCTGGGGGCAGGGGCTTTCTGGAAACACCATATATTTT.

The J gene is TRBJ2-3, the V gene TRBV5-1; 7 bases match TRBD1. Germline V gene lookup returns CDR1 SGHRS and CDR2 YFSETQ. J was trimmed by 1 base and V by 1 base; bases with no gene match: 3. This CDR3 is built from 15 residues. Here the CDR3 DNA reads TGCGCCAGCAGCTTGAACCAGGGGGGCACAGATACGCAGTATTTT. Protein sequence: CASSLNQGGTDTQYF.

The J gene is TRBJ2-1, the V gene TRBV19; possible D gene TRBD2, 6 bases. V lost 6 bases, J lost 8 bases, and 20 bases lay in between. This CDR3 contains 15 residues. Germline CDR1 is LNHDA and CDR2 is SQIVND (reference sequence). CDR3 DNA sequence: TGTGCCAGTAGGCGGGACTCCGAACAGAGCCATGAGCAGTTCTTC. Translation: CASRRDSEQSHEQFF.

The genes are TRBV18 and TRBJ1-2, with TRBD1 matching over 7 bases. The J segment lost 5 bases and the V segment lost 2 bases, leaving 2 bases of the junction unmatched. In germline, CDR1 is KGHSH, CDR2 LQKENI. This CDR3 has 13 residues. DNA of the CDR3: TGTGCCAGCTCACCAACGACAGGGTATGGCTACACCTTC. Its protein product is CASSPTTGYGYTF.

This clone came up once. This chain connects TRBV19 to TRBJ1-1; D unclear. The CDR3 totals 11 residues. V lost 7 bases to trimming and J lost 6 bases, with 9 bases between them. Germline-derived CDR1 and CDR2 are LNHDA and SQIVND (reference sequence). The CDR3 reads CASIKRAEAFF. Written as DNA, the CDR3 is TGTGCCAGTATAAAGAGAGCTGAAGCTTTCTTT.

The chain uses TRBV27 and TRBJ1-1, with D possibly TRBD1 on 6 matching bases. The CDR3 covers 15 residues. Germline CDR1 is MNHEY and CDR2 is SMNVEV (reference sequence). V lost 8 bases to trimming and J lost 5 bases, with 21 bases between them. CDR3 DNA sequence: TGTGCCAGCGGATCTGGGGGGGCTAAGGATACTGAAGCTTTCTTT. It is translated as CASGSGGAKDTEAFF.

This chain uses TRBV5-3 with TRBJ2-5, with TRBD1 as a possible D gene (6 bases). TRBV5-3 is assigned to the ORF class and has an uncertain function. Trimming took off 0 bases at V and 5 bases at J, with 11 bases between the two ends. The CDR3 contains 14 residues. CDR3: CARSLGGRRETQYF. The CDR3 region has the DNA TGTGCCAGAAGCTTGGGGGGGCGGAGGGAGACCCAGTACTTC.

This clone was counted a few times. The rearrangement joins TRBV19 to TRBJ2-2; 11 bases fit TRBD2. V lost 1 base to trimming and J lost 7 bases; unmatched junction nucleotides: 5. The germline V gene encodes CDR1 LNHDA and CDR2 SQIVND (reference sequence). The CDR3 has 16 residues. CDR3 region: CASSIVLAGGGGELFF. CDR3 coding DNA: TGTGCCAGTAGTATAGTCCTAGCGGGAGGCGGCGGGGAGCTGTTTTTT.

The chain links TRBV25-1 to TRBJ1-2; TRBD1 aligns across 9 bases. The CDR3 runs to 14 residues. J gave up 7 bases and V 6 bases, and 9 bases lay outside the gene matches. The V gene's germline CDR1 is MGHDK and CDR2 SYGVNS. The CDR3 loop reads CASRETGGRGGYTF. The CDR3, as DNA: TGTGCCAGCAGGGAAACAGGGGGCCGGGGTGGCTACACCTTC.

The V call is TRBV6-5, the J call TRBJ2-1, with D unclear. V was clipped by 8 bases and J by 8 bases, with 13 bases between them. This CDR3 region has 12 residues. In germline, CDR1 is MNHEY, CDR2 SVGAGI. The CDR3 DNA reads TGTGCCAGCGCCACCAAGCGACATGAGCAGTTCTTC. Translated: CASATKRHEQFF.

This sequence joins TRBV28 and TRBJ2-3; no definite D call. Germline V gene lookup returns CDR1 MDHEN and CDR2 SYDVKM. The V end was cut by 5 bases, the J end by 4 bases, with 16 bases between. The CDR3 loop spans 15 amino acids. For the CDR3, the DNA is TGTGCCAGCAGTCTCTCCAGGCTGGGCGCAGATACGCAGTATTTT. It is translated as CASSLSRLGADTQYF.

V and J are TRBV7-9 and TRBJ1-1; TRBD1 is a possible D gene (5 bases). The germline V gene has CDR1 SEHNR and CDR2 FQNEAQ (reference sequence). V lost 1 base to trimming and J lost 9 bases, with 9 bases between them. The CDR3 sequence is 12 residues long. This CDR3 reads CASSLDRTQAFF. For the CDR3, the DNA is TGTGCCAGCAGCTTAGACAGGACACAAGCTTTCTTT.